What follows are 25 T cell receptor beta chains derived from one specimen sequenced in a study of T-cell memory formation after mild COVID-19. TCRdb reprocessed the 5' RACE reads via MiXCR and lists one record per CDR3 protein. The sample has around 340,000 distinct CDR3 sequences; 15% to 20% are singletons. Source material: PBMCs or a T cell subset sorted from them (not recorded which). Receptors were obtained from a man aged 18 to 29 who had mild COVID-19 (a few samples of this study predate the infection). Cell type and time point are not known.

The chain uses TRBV4-1 and TRBJ1-4; 12 bases align to TRBD1. The CDR3 extends over 17 amino acids. V lost 6 bases, J lost 5 bases, and 10 bases stayed unmatched. Germline V lookup: CDR1 MGHRA, CDR2 YSYEKL. DNA of the CDR3: TGCGCCAGCAGTCGCCGGGACAGGGGGCCGGTAAATGAAAAACTGTTTTTT. This encodes CASSRRDRGPVNEKLFF.

To note about this clonotype: A junction boundary mismatches the germline segment, possibly from a read error. This chain links TRBV20-1 with TRBJ2-2; tentatively, D is TRBD1 (5 bases). Germline CDR1 and CDR2: DFQATT and SNEGSKA (reference sequence). The CDR3 consists of 13 residues. The CDR3 DNA reads TGCAGTGCTCGAGACAGTTATGCCGGGGAGCTGTTTTTT. This sequence encodes CSARDSYAGELFF.

The rearrangement joins TRBV15 to TRBJ2-3, with a tentative D call TRBD1 (6 bases). The CDR3 has 17 residues. The germline gives CDR1 LNHNV, CDR2 YYDKDF (reference sequence). The V and J ends lost 5 bases and 0 bases respectively, with 18 bases between them. The CDR3 loop is CATSPTSWDTSTDTQYF. DNA of the CDR3: TGTGCCACCAGCCCGACGTCCTGGGACACTAGCACAGATACGCAGTATTTT.

This chain joins TRBV12-3 or TRBV12-4 and TRBJ2-5; no clear D. The CDR3 sequence is 12 residues long. Trimming pared 8 bases from V and 3 bases from J, leaving 10 bases between. The CDR3 nucleotides read TGTGCCAGCGGGATATCGGAAGAGACCCAGTACTTC. Translation: CASGISEETQYF.

J is TRBJ1-2 and V is TRBV19; D is ambiguous. Trimming left V 6 bases short and J 0 bases short, with 11 bases between. The CDR3 runs 14 residues. The germline gives CDR1 LNHDA, CDR2 SQIVND (reference sequence). Here the CDR3 reads CASRNGGSNYGYTF. DNA of the CDR3: TGTGCCAGTAGGAACGGAGGTTCTAACTATGGCTACACCTTC.

This clonotype was seen only once. The CDR3 bases are TGCGCCAGCAGCTTCGACGTGGGCGGAAACACCATATATTTT. This sequence encodes CASSFDVGGNTIYF. V and J are TRBV5-1 and TRBJ1-3, with D uncertain. Germline CDR1 is SGHRS and CDR2 is YFSETQ. The CDR3 length is 14 residues. Trimming took 2 bases from V and 4 from J, leaving 10 bases between them. Full variable domain (missing parts from reference TRBV5-1 and TRBJ1-3): KAGVTQTPRYLIKTRGQQVTLSCSPISGHRSVSWYQQTPGQGLQFLFEYFSETQRNKGNFPGRFSGRQFSNSRSEMNVSTLELGDSALYLCASSFDVGGNTIYFGEGSWLTVV.

This clonotype was observed a handful of times. This chain connects TRBV28 to TRBJ2-7; a possible D gene is TRBD1 (6 bases). V was trimmed by 5 bases and J by 2 bases, leaving 10 bases between them. CDR1 MDHEN and CDR2 SYDVKM come from the germline V gene. This CDR3 region has 13 residues. The CDR3 is CASSPRTAYEQYV. The CDR3 DNA reads as TGTGCCAGCAGTCCCAGGACAGCCTACGAGCAGTACGTC.

The chain combines TRBV3-1 with TRBJ2-1, with D uncertain. The germline CDR1 and CDR2 sequences are LGHDT and YNNKEL (reference sequence). The CDR3 totals 14 residues. The V end was cut by 4 bases, the J end by 12 bases, with 19 bases between. The CDR3 sequence is CASSRSVFRYGQFF. The CDR3 nucleotides read TGTGCCAGCAGCCGGTCGGTATTTAGATATGGGCAGTTCTTC.

J is TRBJ2-7 and V is TRBV13; 9 bases fit TRBD1. The germline V gene has CDR1 PRHDT and CDR2 FYEKMQ (reference sequence). With 5 bases clipped from V and 7 bases from J, the junction kept 12 bases outside the gene matches. The CDR3 covers 15 residues. The DNA for the CDR3 is TGTGCCAGCAGCCAGGACAGGGGTTATGCGTGGGAGCAGTACTTC. This codes for CASSQDRGYAWEQYF. The variable domain in full, with the rest retrieved from reference TRBV13 and TRBJ2-7, is AAGVIQSPRHLIKEKRETATLKCYPIPRHDTVYWYQQGPGQDPQFLISFYEKMQSDKGSIPDRFSAQQFSDYHSELNMSSLELGDSALYFCASSQDRGYAWEQYFGPGTRLTVT.

This clonotype was seen many times. The V call is TRBV7-2, the J call TRBJ2-1, with 9 positions matching TRBD1. Trimming removed 5 bases from V and 10 bases from J; junction bases left unmatched: 9. CDR3 length: 14 residues. Germline-derived CDR1 and CDR2 are SGHTA and FQGNSA. CDR3 amino acids: CASSPGTGLGEQFF. The CDR3 DNA sequence: TGTGCCAGCAGCCCAGGGACAGGGCTTGGAGAGCAGTTCTTC.

This clonotype has just a few counts. V usage is TRBV28 and J usage is TRBJ2-1; a weak D match, TRBD1 (5 bases). This CDR3 spans 12 amino acids. Germline CDR1 MDHEN, CDR2 SYDVKM. Trimming cost V 3 bases and J 10 bases, with 10 bases left between them. Here the CDR3 DNA reads TGTGCCAGCAGTTTGGGTTCAGGGGAGCAGTTCTTC. Its protein product is CASSLGSGEQFF.

V and J are TRBV6-5 and TRBJ1-3, with TRBD1 identical over 9 bases. V gave up 8 bases and J gave up 0 bases; unmatched junction bases: 11. CDR3 length: 17 amino acids. Germline CDR1 reads MNHEY; CDR2 reads SVGAGI. The CDR3 loop is CASPYRTGESSGNTIYF. DNA for the CDR3: TGTGCCAGCCCCTACAGGACAGGGGAAAGCTCTGGAAACACCATATATTTT.

This clonotype came up a few times. This chain connects TRBV11-3 to TRBJ2-5, with a tentative D call TRBD1 (5 bases). In germline, CDR1 is SGHNT, CDR2 YENEEA. The V end lost 5 bases, the J end lost 4 bases, and 14 bases lay between the germline ends. The CDR3 totals 14 residues. The CDR3 sequence is CASSPREGVETQYF. CDR3 coding DNA: TGTGCCAGCAGCCCCCGCGAAGGGGTAGAGACCCAGTACTTC.

This chain links TRBV13 with TRBJ1-6; the D is unclear. CDR3 length: 12 amino acids. The germline CDR1 and CDR2 sequences are PRHDT and FYEKMQ (reference sequence). Trimming took 6 bases from V and 14 from J, leaving 14 bases between them. This CDR3 is CASRTGLATLHF. The DNA for the CDR3 is TGTGCCAGCAGGACGGGCCTAGCGACCCTCCACTTT.

The V gene is TRBV3-1, the J gene TRBJ1-1; 7 nucleotides line up with TRBD1. This CDR3 has 14 amino acids. Germline V gene sequence: CDR1 LGHDT, CDR2 YNNKEL (reference sequence). V dropped 3 bases and J dropped 5; count of bases not matched to a gene: 6. The CDR3, as DNA: TGTGCCAGCAGCCAGGACGACAGGGTTACTGAAGCTTTCTTT. This gives the protein CASSQDDRVTEAFF.

This chain connects TRBV7-8 to TRBJ2-1; 7 bases line up with TRBD2. This CDR3 contains 13 residues. CDR1 and CDR2 from the germline V gene are SGHVS and FQNEAQ. V shed 6 bases and J 9 bases; nucleotides not matched to a gene: 8. DNA for the CDR3: TGTGCCAGCAGTTGGACTAGGCAGGGTGAGCAGTTCTTC. Translation: CASSWTRQGEQFF.

CDR3 in DNA: TGTGCCAGCAGCGGATCTGGGGATGGCTACACCTTC. It translates to CASSGSGDGYTF. The rearrangement uses TRBV7-9 and TRBJ1-2; D is unresolved. CDR1 SEHNR and CDR2 FQNEAQ come from the germline V gene (reference sequence). The CDR3 has 12 amino acids. Between the trimmed V and J ends, which lost 5 bases and 6 bases, there was a span of 10 bases. Together with reference TRBV7-9 and TRBJ1-2, the CDR3 gives the full variable domain: DTGVSQNPRHKITKRGQNVTFRCDPISEHNRLYWYRQTLGQGPEFLTYFQNEAQLEKSRLLSDRFSAERPKGSFSTLEIQRTEQGDSAMYLCASSGSGDGYTFGSGTRLTVV.

The V call is TRBV12-3 or TRBV12-4, the J call TRBJ2-7, with D uncertain. Trimming left V 3 bases short and J 2 bases short, with 8 bases between. The length of the CDR3 is 13 residues. The chain's CDR3 is CASSLYGPYEQYF. The CDR3 DNA reads as TGTGCCAGCAGTTTGTACGGACCCTACGAGCAGTACTTC.

The chain has TRBV12-3 or TRBV12-4 and TRBJ2-7, with D possibly being TRBD1 (5 bases). CDR3 length: 13 residues. CDR3 sequence reads: CARSFIQGMEQYV. CDR3 in DNA: TGTGCCCGCAGTTTTATCCAGGGTATGGAGCAGTACGTC.

V usage is TRBV5-1 and J usage is TRBJ1-1; D is possibly TRBD1 (6 bases). From germline, CDR1 is SGHRS and CDR2 YFSETQ. V was pared by 3 bases and J by 7 bases, with 16 bases between. This CDR3 spans 14 amino acids. Written as DNA, the CDR3 is TGCGCCAGCAGCTACGCCACAGGGACCGTTGAAGCTTTCTTT. Residues: CASSYATGTVEAFF.

The J gene is TRBJ2-1, the V gene TRBV5-5, with no clear D. The V end lost 0 bases, the J end lost 0 bases, and 7 bases lay between the germline ends. Germline V gives CDR1 SGHKS, CDR2 YYEKEE (reference sequence). The CDR3 runs 15 residues. CDR3 protein: CASSLVLFSYNEQFF. Here the CDR3 DNA reads TGTGCCAGCAGCTTGGTACTGTTCTCCTACAATGAGCAGTTCTTC.

Only a few counts were recorded for this clonotype. V gene TRBV3-1 combines with J gene TRBJ1-6, with no clear D. With 5 bases removed from V and 0 bases from J, the gap between germline ends came to 5 bases. CDR3 size: 14 residues. The germline CDR1 and CDR2 sequences are LGHDT and YNNKEL (reference sequence). Here the CDR3 reads CASSGSSYNSPLHF. For the CDR3, the DNA is TGTGCCAGCAGCGGAAGCTCCTATAATTCACCCCTCCACTTT.

This clonotype was observed at least ten times. The V gene is TRBV5-1, the J gene TRBJ2-7; D not certain. In germline, CDR1 is SGHRS, CDR2 YFSETQ. CDR3 size: 13 residues. V was pared by 1 base and J by 4 bases, with 9 bases between. The CDR3 sequence: CASSLSRSYEQYF. CDR3 sequence (DNA): TGCGCCAGCAGCTTGTCACGTTCGTACGAGCAGTACTTC.

The table lists this clonotype with many counts. V and J are TRBV2 and TRBJ2-7; D is unresolved. Germline V gene data show CDR1 as SNHLY and CDR2 as FYNNEI. The CDR3 runs 12 residues. Between the trimmed V and J ends, which lost 1 base and 7 bases, there was a span of 8 bases. In DNA form, the CDR3 reads TGTGCCAGCAGTGAAGGGTCAACGGAGCAGTACGTC. This sequence encodes CASSEGSTEQYV.

This clonotype was seen a handful of times. This sequence joins TRBV24-1 and TRBJ2-2; 7 bases are shared with TRBD1. Germline V gene sequence: CDR1 KGHDR, CDR2 SFDVKD. This CDR3 spans 14 amino acids. The V and J ends lost 6 bases and 4 bases, in that order; junction bases with no gene match: 4. CDR3 DNA: TGTGCCACCAGTTCCCAGGGGGTCACCGGGGAGCTGTTTTTT. It is translated as CATSSQGVTGELFF.